A single T cell receptor beta chain is shown here with its context. The junction shows a germline mismatch at one end, possibly a read error. Alongside a J-beta primer mix, a sample-barcoded 5' primer served in a second PCR lasting roughly 7 to 12 cycles. Each cDNA molecule carried a tag from a template-switch adaptor that contained 12 random nucleotides. TCRdb reanalysed the 5' RACE reads using MiXCR and keeps one entry per CDR3 protein. The sample has about 1.8 million distinct CDR3 sequences, around half seen once. The data were taken from a study of blood T cells in healthy people across ages. About the research overall: The capture of about one barcoded beta molecule per two T cells was achieved by template switching.

The origin of this receptor is a woman between 35 and 50 years old in good health. Sequences were obtained from blood.

CDR3 residues: CASSQDQAARQETRYF. The DNA of the CDR3 is TGTGCCAGCAGCCAAGATCAAGCGGCTCGCCAAGAGACCCGGTACTTC. This chain connects TRBV3-1 to TRBJ2-5, with a weak D call TRBD2 (5 bases). CDR1 is LGHDT, CDR2 YNNKEL, per germline (reference sequence). The CDR3 sequence is 16 residues long.